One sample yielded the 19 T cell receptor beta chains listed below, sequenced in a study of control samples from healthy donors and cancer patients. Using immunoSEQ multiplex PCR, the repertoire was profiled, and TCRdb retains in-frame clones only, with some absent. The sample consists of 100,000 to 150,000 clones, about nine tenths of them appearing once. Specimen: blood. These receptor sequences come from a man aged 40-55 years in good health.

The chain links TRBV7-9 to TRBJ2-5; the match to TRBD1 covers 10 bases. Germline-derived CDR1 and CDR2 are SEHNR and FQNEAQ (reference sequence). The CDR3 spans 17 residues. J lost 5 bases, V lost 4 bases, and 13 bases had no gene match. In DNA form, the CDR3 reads TGTGCCAGCAGCTCCCCGCGGACAGGGGGATGGCAGGAGACCCAGTACTTC. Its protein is CASSSPRTGGWQETQYF.

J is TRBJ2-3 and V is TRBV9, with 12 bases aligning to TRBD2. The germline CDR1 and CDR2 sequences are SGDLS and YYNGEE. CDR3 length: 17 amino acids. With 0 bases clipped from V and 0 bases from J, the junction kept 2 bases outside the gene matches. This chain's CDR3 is CASSVELAGGSTDTQYF. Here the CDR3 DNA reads TGTGCCAGCAGCGTAGAACTAGCGGGGGGTAGCACAGATACGCAGTATTTT.

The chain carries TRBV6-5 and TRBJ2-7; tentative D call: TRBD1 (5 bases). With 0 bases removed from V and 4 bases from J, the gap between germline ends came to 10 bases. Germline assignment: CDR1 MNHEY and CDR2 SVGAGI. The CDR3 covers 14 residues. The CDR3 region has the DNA TGTGCCAGCAGTTACTCGCCAGGGCCGTACGAGCAGTACTTC. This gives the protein CASSYSPGPYEQYF.

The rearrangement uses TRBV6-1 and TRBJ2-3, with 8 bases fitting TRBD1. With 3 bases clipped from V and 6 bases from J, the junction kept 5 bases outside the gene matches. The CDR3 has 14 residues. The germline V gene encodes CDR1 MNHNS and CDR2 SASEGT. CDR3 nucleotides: TGTGCCAGCAGTGACACAAGGACAGGGGATACGCAGTATTTT. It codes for CASSDTRTGDTQYF.

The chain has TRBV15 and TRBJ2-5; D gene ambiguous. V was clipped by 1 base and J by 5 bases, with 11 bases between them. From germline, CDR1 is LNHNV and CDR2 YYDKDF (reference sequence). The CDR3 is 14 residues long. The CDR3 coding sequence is TGTGCCACCAGCAGAGTGGGCCTCGGGGAGACCCAGTACTTC. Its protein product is CATSRVGLGETQYF.

CDR3 sequence: CASSFTRGRGTEAFF. The DNA of the CDR3 is TGTGCCAGCAGCTTCACCAGGGGCAGGGGTACTGAAGCTTTCTTT. The J gene is TRBJ1-1, the V gene TRBV7-2, with a weak D call TRBD1 (6 bases). This CDR3 has 15 residues. V was clipped by 3 bases and J by 5 bases, with 16 bases between them. The germline gives CDR1 SGHTA, CDR2 FQGNSA.

The CDR3 DNA reads as TGTGCCAGCAGTGAACGTTTCTCAGGTCTTAATTCACCCCTCCACTTT. Encoded protein: CASSERFSGLNSPLHF. J is TRBJ1-6 and V is TRBV2; D remains ambiguous. This CDR3 is built from 16 residues. CDR1 and CDR2 (germline): SNHLY, FYNNEI. V lost 2 bases and J 6 bases, leaving 14 bases between the germline ends.

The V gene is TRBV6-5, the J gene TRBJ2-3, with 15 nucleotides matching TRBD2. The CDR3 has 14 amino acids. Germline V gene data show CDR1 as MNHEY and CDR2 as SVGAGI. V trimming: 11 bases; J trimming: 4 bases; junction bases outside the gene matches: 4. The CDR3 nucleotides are TGTGCCGCAAGGACTAGCGGGGGGGCAGATACGCAGTATTTT. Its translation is CAARTSGGADTQYF.

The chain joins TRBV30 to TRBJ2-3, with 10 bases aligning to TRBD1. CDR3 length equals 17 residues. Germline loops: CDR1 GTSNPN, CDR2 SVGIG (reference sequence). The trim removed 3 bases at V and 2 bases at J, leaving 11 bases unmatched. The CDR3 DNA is TGTGCCTGGAGCGCCCCGGGACAGGGGACGGTCACAGATACGCAGTATTTT. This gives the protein CAWSAPGQGTVTDTQYF.

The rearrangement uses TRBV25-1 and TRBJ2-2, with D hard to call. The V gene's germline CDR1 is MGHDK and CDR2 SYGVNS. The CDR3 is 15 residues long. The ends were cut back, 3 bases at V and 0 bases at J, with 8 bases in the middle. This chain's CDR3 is CASSDTSANTGELFF. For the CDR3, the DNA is TGTGCCAGCAGTGATACGTCCGCGAACACCGGGGAGCTGTTTTTT.

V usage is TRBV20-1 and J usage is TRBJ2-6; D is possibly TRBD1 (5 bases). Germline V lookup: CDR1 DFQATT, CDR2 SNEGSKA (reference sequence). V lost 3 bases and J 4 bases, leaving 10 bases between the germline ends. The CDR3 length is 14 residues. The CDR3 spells CSASPGSGANVLTF. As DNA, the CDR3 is TGCAGTGCTAGTCCAGGGTCAGGGGCCAACGTCCTGACTTTC.

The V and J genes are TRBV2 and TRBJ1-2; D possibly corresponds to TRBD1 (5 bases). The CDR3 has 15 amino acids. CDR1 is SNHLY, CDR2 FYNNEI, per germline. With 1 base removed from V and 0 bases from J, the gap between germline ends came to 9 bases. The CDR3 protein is CASSEDRTTNYGYTF. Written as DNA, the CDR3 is TGTGCCAGCAGTGAAGATCGGACAACTAACTATGGCTACACCTTC.

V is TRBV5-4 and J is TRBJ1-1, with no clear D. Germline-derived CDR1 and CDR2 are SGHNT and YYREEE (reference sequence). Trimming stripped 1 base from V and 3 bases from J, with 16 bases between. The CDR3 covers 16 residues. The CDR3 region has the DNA TGTGCCAGCAGCTTGTGGGCCGGAGAGATTCACACTGAAGCTTTCTTT. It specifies CASSLWAGEIHTEAFF.

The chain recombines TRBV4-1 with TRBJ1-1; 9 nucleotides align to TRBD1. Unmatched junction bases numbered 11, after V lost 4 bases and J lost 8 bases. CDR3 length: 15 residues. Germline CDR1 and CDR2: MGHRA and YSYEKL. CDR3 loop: CASSPRGQGVLEAFF. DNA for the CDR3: TGCGCCAGCAGCCCGCGGGGACAGGGAGTCCTCGAAGCTTTCTTT.

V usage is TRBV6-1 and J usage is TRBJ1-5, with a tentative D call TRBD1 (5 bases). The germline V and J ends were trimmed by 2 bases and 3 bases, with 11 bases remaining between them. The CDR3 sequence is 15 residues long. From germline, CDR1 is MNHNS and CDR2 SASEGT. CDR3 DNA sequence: TGTGCCAGCAGTGAACCGGGACGGTACAATCAGCCCCAGCATTTT. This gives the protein CASSEPGRYNQPQHF.

The CDR3 DNA reads as TGTGCCAGCAGTGGCCAGGACAGGGACCGCTACGAGCAGTACTTC. As protein: CASSGQDRDRYEQYF. This chain joins TRBV2 and TRBJ2-7, with TRBD1 matching over 8 bases. Per the germline V gene, CDR1 is SNHLY and CDR2 is FYNNEI. The CDR3 spans 15 residues. J lost 3 bases, V lost 4 bases, and 8 bases had no gene match. Variable domain in full (rest from reference TRBV2 and TRBJ2-7): EPEVTQTPSHQVTQMGQEVILRCVPISNHLYFYWYRQILGQKVEFLVSFYNNEISEKSEIFDDQFSVERPDGSNFTLKIRSTKLEDSAMYFCASSGQDRDRYEQYFGPGTRLTVT.

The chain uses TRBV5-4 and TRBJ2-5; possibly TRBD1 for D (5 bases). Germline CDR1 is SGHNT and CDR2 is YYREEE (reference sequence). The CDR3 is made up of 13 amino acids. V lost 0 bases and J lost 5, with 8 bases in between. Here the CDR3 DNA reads TGTGCCAGCAGCTTGGAACAGGCCGAGACCCAGTACTTC. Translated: CASSLEQAETQYF.

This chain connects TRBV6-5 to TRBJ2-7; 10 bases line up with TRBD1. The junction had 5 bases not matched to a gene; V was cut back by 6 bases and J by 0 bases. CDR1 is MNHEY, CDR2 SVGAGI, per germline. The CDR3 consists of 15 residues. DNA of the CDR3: TGTGCCAGCAGCGCCGGGACAGGGGACTCCTACGAGCAGTACTTC. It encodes CASSAGTGDSYEQYF.

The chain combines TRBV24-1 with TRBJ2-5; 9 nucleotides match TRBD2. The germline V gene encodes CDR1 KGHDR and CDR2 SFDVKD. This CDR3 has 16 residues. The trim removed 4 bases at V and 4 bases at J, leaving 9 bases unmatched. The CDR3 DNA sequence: TGTGCCACCAGTGACCCGCAAGCGGGGGGTGGAGAGACCCAGTACTTC. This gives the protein CATSDPQAGGGETQYF.